This T cell receptor (beta chain) appears in the sequencing data of a study of shared clonotypes between healthy human individuals. This clone has a single count. What it recognizes is unknown. Other DNA sequences in this specimen translate into the identical CDR3. Notes on the study in general: Clonotypes which were not shared had lower generation probabilities than clonotypes that all four donors shared.

Method: immunoSEQ multiplex PCR; TCRdb's copy keeps in-frame clones and lacks some. Here the sample spans about 520,000 clones, 90% to 97% being singletons. Germline trimming cut 6 bases from V and 4 bases from J; bases unmatched to any gene: 7. CDR3 size: 15 residues. CDR1 and CDR2 from the germline V gene are MNHEY and SVGAGI. This receptor was identified in a woman in her thirties in good health. The sequenced material came from naive CD4+ T cells sorted from blood. As to subset: CD45RA+ positively selected. The rearrangement links TRBV6-5 to TRBJ1-5, with 9 bases identical to TRBD1. This chain's CDR3 is CASRPDRGGNQPQHF. For the CDR3, the DNA is TGTGCCAGCAGACCAGACAGGGGGGGAAATCAGCCCCAGCATTTT.